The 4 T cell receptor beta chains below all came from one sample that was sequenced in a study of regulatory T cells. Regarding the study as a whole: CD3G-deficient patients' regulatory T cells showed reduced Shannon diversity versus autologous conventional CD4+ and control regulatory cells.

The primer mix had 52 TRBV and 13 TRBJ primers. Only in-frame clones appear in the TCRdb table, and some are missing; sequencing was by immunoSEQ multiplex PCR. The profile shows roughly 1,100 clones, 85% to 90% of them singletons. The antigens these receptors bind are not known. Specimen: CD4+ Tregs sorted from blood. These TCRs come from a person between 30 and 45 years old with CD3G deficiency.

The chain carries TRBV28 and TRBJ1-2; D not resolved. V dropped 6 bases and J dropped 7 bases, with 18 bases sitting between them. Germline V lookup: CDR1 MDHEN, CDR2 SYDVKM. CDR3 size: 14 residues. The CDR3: CASSLYLGDPGYTF. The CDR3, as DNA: TGTGCCAGCAGCCTATATTTGGGCGATCCTGGCTACACCTTC.

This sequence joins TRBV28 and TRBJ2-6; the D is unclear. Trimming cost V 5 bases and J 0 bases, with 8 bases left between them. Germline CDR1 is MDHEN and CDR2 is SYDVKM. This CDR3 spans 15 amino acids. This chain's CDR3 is CASSQDRSGANVLTF. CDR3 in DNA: TGTGCCAGCAGTCAGGACCGCTCTGGGGCCAACGTCCTGACTTTC.

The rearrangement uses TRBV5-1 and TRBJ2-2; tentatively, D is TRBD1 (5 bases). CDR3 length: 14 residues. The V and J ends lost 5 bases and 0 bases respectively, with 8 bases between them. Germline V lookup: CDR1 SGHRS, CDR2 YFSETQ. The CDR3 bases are TGCGCCAGCAGATCCAGGGCGAACACCGGGGAGCTGTTTTTT. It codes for CASRSRANTGELFF.

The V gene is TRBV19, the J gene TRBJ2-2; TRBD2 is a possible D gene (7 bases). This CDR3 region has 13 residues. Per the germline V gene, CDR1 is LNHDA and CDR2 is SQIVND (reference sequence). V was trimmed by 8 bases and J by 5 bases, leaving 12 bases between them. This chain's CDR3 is CASFGGATGELFF. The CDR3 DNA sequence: TGTGCCAGTTTTGGGGGGGCAACCGGGGAGCTGTTTTTT.